This entry concerns a single T cell receptor beta chain. Per the study methods: From reference gene primer amplification, estimates of nucleated cell counts were derived. Only in-frame clones appear in the TCRdb table, and some are missing; sequencing was by immunoSEQ multiplex PCR. That table gives V, J and clone size, and the DNA gave D and trimming. The sample holds 280,000 or so clones, roughly 86% seen once. The CDR3 is made up of 12 amino acids. Between the trimmed V and J ends, which lost 9 bases and 4 bases, there was a span of 12 bases. The germline gives CDR1 MNHEY, CDR2 SVGAGI. These data belong to a study of blood T cell repertoires in COVID-19. Study-wide context: Some COVID-19 samples were acute and others convalescent; all came from the United States, Italy and Spain. Nucleic acid was either cDNA or gDNA, and it came from T cells, B-cell-depleted T cells, or PBMCs.

The source of this sequence is a woman between 25 and 40 years old who had recovered from COVID-19. The chain carries TRBV6-5 and TRBJ1-1; no reliable D call. Source material: peripheral blood. DNA of the CDR3: TGTGCCAGTCTACGCCCGGGCACTGAAGCTTTCTTT. Its protein is CASLRPGTEAFF.